The entry below gives a single T cell receptor (beta chain) sequence along with its context. Its antigen is unknown. No base quality values were provided; no much bigger clone lies one nucleotide off. CDR1 and CDR2 were assigned from the germline V gene as SNHLY and FYNNEI. V is pared back by 8 bases and J by 4 bases, with 24 bases lying between the germline termini. Measured from the cysteine to the phenylalanine, the CDR3 is 16 residues long. The DNA shown is the 48-base CDR3, in frame from base 1. This record belongs to a study of cytotoxic CD8 clonotypes in ibrutinib-treated CLL (dated by TCRdb to 2020 to 2023). For the study in its entirety: The cohort was composed of ten to eleven relapsed/refractory and fewer than 16 treatment-naive patients; IGHV unmutated status was identified in roughly 17 patients. Partial responses were observed in about 24 patients and complete responses in 2; after a median follow-up of around 68 months, remission was maintained in 15 or so patients and progression was observed in approximately 12. The response samples were drawn at a median of approximately 12 months into treatment, with a range of about 6 to 40 months. An average of approximately 260,000 productive templates and 94,082 productive rearrangements was obtained per sample. Of the 80 to 95 participants in the trial, about 25 had longitudinal samples available. Cryopreserved peripheral blood mononuclear cells were collected before treatment, at response, and at either disease progression or sustained remission. Every remission and progressive disease sample was obtained while ibrutinib was still being received by the patients. Overall study results and their limits: An increase in clonality was observed at ibrutinib response, with clonality remaining stable during sustained remission and falling back toward baseline at progression. Public clonotypes were rare and either shrank or stayed stable during treatment, and the rise in clonality at ibrutinib response reflected expansion of private clonotypes. Baseline clonality was found to be higher than that of age-matched healthy donors and was strongly correlated with circulating CD8+ T-cell counts. Lymph node repertoires were not examined, and the timing of sampling was not matched between patients in sustained remission and those whose disease progressed.

The goal of deep resolution MiSeq sequencing was a depth between 1 in 1 million and 1 in 200,000 T cells, and coverage averaged 10x per clonotype. TCR beta libraries were generated with the immunoSEQ hsTCRB Kit. On the study's bioinformatics: The data were analyzed with ImmunoSEQ Analyzer and ImmunoSEQ Data Assistant, and V, D and J gene assignments followed IMGT definitions. Clonality was computed as one minus normalized Shannon entropy of productive rearrangement frequencies, ranging from 0 to 1. Only overrepresented clonotypes making up at least 0.05% of each patient's repertoire were included in the public clonotype analysis. About a dozen age-matched healthy donor repertoires from immuneACCESS were used as controls for clonality. The table was pulled from immuneACCESS by TCRdb, which kept in-frame rearrangements only. Such tables lose some clones; where checked, under half of the loss comes from unresolved V genes, and the rest has no known cause. That table furnishes V, J and clone size, whereas the DNA furnished D and trimming. Recorded for this sample are around 97,000 clones; around 73% of them occurred a single time. The ten largest clones capture about 29% of the sample.

The sample's time point label, decoded: approximately eleven months on ibrutinib. For TCR beta library preparation, 1.5 to 2 micrograms of genomic DNA were extracted from the cryopreserved PBMCs. High-throughput TCR beta sequencing was performed on longitudinal blood samples from CLL patients receiving ibrutinib monotherapy. The patients were enrolled in a single-center, open-label phase 2 trial of ibrutinib monotherapy. Recombination joined TRBV2 with TRBJ2-7; the D region possibly corresponds to TRBD2 (7 bases align). The source material was PBMCs, sampled after 12 months of ibrutinib treatment. The TCR comes from a human donor with chronic lymphocytic leukemia. The DNA sequence is as follows: TGTGCCAGCGGTCCTTTCGGGGGGCAGTCTGGGTACGAGCAGTACTTC. It encodes CASGPFGGQSGYEQYF.